This is a list of T cell receptor beta chains from one sample in a study of OX40 agonist ivuxolimab in advanced cancers. Sequencing was performed with immunoSEQ multiplex PCR; in TCRdb, only in-frame clones are kept and a portion is missing. Of about 53,000 clones in the sample, 70% to 90% were seen once. Sample: CD4+ or CD8+ T cells sorted from blood, taken in a trial of the OX40 agonist ivuxolimab. The receptor source for this set is an adult with an advanced solid tumor such as melanoma, head and neck, liver or kidney cancer. The CDR3 runs from the conserved cysteine through the conserved F or W. D genes are given only for firm matches. Size is stated for part of the rows, as once, few or many counts, or as a class when the clone is expanded.

D gene: .; clone size: .; J gene: TRBJ1-1; V gene: TRBV11-2; CDR3 DNA: TGTGCCAGCAGCTTAGACTCCCTGGGTAGGAAAAATGAAGCTTTCTTT; CDR3 protein: CASSLDSLGRKNEAFF
D gene: TRBD1; clone size: .; J gene: TRBJ1-5; V gene: TRBV5-6; CDR3 DNA: TGTGCCAGCACCTGGGGCACAGGGGGCGGTCAGCCCCAGCATTTT; CDR3 protein: CASTWGTGGGQPQHF
D gene: .; clone size: .; J gene: TRBJ1-2; V gene: TRBV20-1; CDR3 DNA: TGCAGTGCTAGGCGCTACGATGGCTACACCTTC; CDR3 protein: CSARRYDGYTF
D gene: .; clone size: once; J gene: TRBJ2-3; V gene: TRBV4-1; CDR3 DNA: TGCGCCAGCAGCCAAGATACGAGCGAGTACACAGATACGCAGTATTTT; CDR3 protein: CASSQDTSEYTDTQYF
D gene: TRBD1; clone size: .; J gene: TRBJ1-1; V gene: TRBV6-1; CDR3 DNA: TGTGCCAGCAGTGAATTGGGACAGCAGAACACTGAAGCTTTCTTT; CDR3 protein: CASSELGQQNTEAFF
D gene: .; clone size: .; J gene: TRBJ2-3; V gene: TRBV28; CDR3 DNA: TGTGCCAGCAGTTTCAAGTTAGCGGATAACACAGATACGCAGTATTTT; CDR3 protein: CASSFKLADNTDTQYF
D gene: TRBD1; clone size: .; J gene: TRBJ1-1; V gene: TRBV7-8; CDR3 DNA: TGTGCCAGCAGCTATACATGGACAGGGGGCACTGAAGCCTTCTTT; CDR3 protein: CASSYTWTGGTEAFF
D gene: .; clone size: few; J gene: TRBJ1-5; V gene: TRBV27; CDR3 DNA: TGTGCCAGCAGTCGCTACTGGGGGGGGCCCCCAGAACCCCAGCATTTT; CDR3 protein: CASSRYWGGPPEPQHF
D gene: TRBD1; clone size: .; J gene: TRBJ1-1; V gene: TRBV19; CDR3 DNA: TGTGCCAGTAGTCCCCGGGACAGAATGAACACTGAAGCTTTCTTT; CDR3 protein: CASSPRDRMNTEAFF
D gene: TRBD2; clone size: .; J gene: TRBJ2-7; V gene: TRBV29-1; CDR3 DNA: TGCAGCGTTGAAGAGGGACTAGCTTCTCGTCACTACGAGCAGTACTTC; CDR3 protein: CSVEEGLASRHYEQYF
D gene: .; clone size: .; J gene: TRBJ2-6; V gene: TRBV28; CDR3 DNA: TGTGCCAGCAGTCCGGACTCTGGGGCCAACGTCCTGACTTTC; CDR3 protein: CASSPDSGANVLTF
D gene: .; clone size: .; J gene: TRBJ1-6; V gene: TRBV13; CDR3 DNA: TGTGCCAGCAGCTTACAAGGGGCGTCTTCACCCCTCCACTTT; CDR3 protein: CASSLQGASSPLHF